One T cell receptor (beta chain) is described in this entry. The data stem from a study of blood T cell repertoires in COVID-19. Study-wide context: The United States, Italy and Spain were the sources of the acute and convalescent COVID-19 samples.

This CDR3 contains 12 residues. Trimming took off 6 bases at V and 0 bases at J, with 5 bases between the two ends. Germline CDR1 LGHNT, CDR2 FRNRAP. Assay used: immunoSEQ multiplex PCR; TCRdb lists only in-frame clones, some missing. The sample lists 250,000 or so clones, roughly 84% occurring once. Sequenced material: peripheral blood. The clonotype was recovered from a man aged 60 to 69 with acute or convalescent COVID-19. The chain joins TRBV12-5 to TRBJ1-1; D is unclear. The CDR3 loop reads CASGQMNTEAFF. The CDR3, as DNA: TGTGCTAGTGGACAGATGAACACTGAAGCTTTCTTT.